Listed below are T cell receptor beta chains from one sample, sequenced in a study of blood T cell repertoires in COVID-19. Clones were sequenced by immunoSEQ multiplex PCR, and TCRdb holds only the in-frame ones, with some missing. The sample includes some 200,000 clones, 89% of them seen just once. Sequencing was performed on PBMCs or T cells enriched from blood (not recorded which). The receptors derive from a woman under 30 who had recovered from COVID-19. The CDR3 runs from the conserved cysteine through the conserved F or W. The D gene is left open where the match is weak. Size tells how often a clone was seen (once, few, many) or the class of an expanded clone, and some rows leave it out.

TRBD2	.	TRBV11-2	TRBJ2-5	TGTGCCAGCAGCTGGACTAGCGGGGGGCGGCAAGAGACCCAGTACTTC	CASSWTSGGRQETQYF
.	.	TRBV5-4	TRBJ2-1	TGTGCCAGCAGCTCCTCCGACAGGGGAGGGAACAATGAGCAGTTCTTC	CASSSSDRGGNNEQFF
TRBD1	.	TRBV4-1	TRBJ1-5	TGCGCCAGCAGCCAAGACAGGACAGGGGGCGATCAGCCCCAGCATTTT	CASSQDRTGGDQPQHF
.	.	TRBV19	TRBJ1-4	TGTGCCAGTAGTTTCCAGGGGAGTAATGAAAAACTGTTTTTT	CASSFQGSNEKLFF
.	few	TRBV6-1	TRBJ2-2	TGTGCCAGCAGTGAAGGGTACGGAGCCGGGGAGCTGTTTTTT	CASSEGYGAGELFF
TRBD1	.	TRBV6-5	TRBJ1-1	TGTGCCAGCAGTTATCCACAGGGGCGGGCTTTCTTT	CASSYPQGRAFF
.	once	TRBV9	TRBJ2-1	TGTGCCAGCAGCCCATCCCAACATCTGACAGGTGCGATCTCTTACAATGAGCAGTTCTTC	CASSPSQHLTGAISYNEQFF
.	.	TRBV18	TRBJ1-1	TGTGCCAGCTCAGTAGAGGTTAACACTGAAGCTTTCTTT	CASSVEVNTEAFF
TRBD1	.	TRBV19	TRBJ1-2	TGTGCCAGTAGTACCGGACAGGGTGGTGGCTACACCTTC	CASSTGQGGGYTF
.	once	TRBV11-3	TRBJ1-1	TGTGCCAGCAGCTTTTCAGTGGGGCTTAAACTGGCCGAAGCTTTCTTT	CASSFSVGLKLAEAFF
TRBD1	.	TRBV5-1	TRBJ2-7	TGCGCCAGCAGTCCTGAAGGGGGCGGCTACGAGCAGTACTTC	CASSPEGGGYEQYF
TRBD1	.	TRBV7-9	TRBJ2-1	TGTGCCAGCAGCTTCGACAGGGAAACCTACAATGAGCAGTTCTTC	CASSFDRETYNEQFF
.	.	TRBV24-1	TRBJ2-3	TGTGCCACCAGTGATTCTCCGGGGGAGGCTAGCACAGATACGCAGTATTTT	CATSDSPGEASTDTQYF
.	.	TRBV3-1/TRBV3-2	TRBJ1-2	TGTGCCAGCAGCCAAAAGACAGGATTAAACTATGGCTACACCTTC	CASSQKTGLNYGYTF
.	.	TRBV28	TRBJ2-5	TGTGCCAGCAGTTTAGGCAGGCAAGAGACCCAGTACTTC	CASSLGRQETQYF
.	.	TRBV28	TRBJ2-6	TGTGCCAGCAGCCGGCGGGGCGCCGGGGCCAACGTCCTGACTTTC	CASSRRGAGANVLTF
TRBD1	.	TRBV11-2	TRBJ1-1	TGTGCCAGCAGCCAAGGACAGGGGCGGGTGAACACTGAAGCTTTCTTT	CASSQGQGRVNTEAFF
.	.	TRBV6-5	TRBJ1-2	TGTGCCAGCAGTTACCACCAGGACAGCAACTATGGCTACACCTTC	CASSYHQDSNYGYTF
TRBD1	.	TRBV2	TRBJ1-3	TGTGCCAGCAGTCCGGACAGGCGACGAACCTCTGGAAACACCATATATTTT	CASSPDRRRTSGNTIYF
.	.	TRBV5-5	TRBJ1-6	TGTGCCAGCAGCTTGTGGCCGGGGATGGGTTCACCCCTCCACTTT	CASSLWPGMGSPLHF
TRBD1	.	TRBV12-3/TRBV12-4	TRBJ1-5	TGTGCCAGCGGGGACAGTTATCAGCCCCAGCATTTT	CASGDSYQPQHF
.	.	TRBV7-9	TRBJ2-5	TGTGCCAGCAGCTCTAGGGGGGGTATGGAACAAGAGACCCAGTACTTC	CASSSRGGMEQETQYF
TRBD2	many	TRBV2	TRBJ2-3	TGTGCCAGCAGGGGAGGCCGACTAGCGGGGCCGGATACGCAGTATTTT	CASRGGRLAGPDTQYF
.	once	TRBV28	TRBJ2-7	TGTGCCAGCAGTTTCGGGGGATTCAGCTCCTACGAGCAGTACTTC	CASSFGGFSSYEQYF
TRBD1	.	TRBV7-9	TRBJ2-3	TGTGCCAGCAGCTCCCGGGACAGGAGGACAGATACGCAGTATTTT	CASSSRDRRTDTQYF
.	once	TRBV18	TRBJ1-4	TGTGCCAGCTCACCACCGTCCAGGGGTAATGAAAAACTGTTTTTT	CASSPPSRGNEKLFF
.	.	TRBV28	TRBJ1-5	TGTGCCAGCAGTCCCAGGGGACGGGGCAATCAGCCCCAGCATTTT	CASSPRGRGNQPQHF
TRBD1	few	TRBV3-1/TRBV3-2	TRBJ1-2	TGTGCCAGCAGCCAGAGGACAGGGCGGTATGGCTACACCTTC	CASSQRTGRYGYTF
TRBD1	.	TRBV5-5	TRBJ2-7	TGTGCCAGCGGCCAGGGGGACGAGCAGTACTTC	CASGQGDEQYF
TRBD1	.	TRBV18	TRBJ1-4	TGTGCCAGCTCACGGGACAGCAATAATGAAAAACTGTTTTTT	CASSRDSNNEKLFF
.	.	TRBV28	TRBJ1-2	TGTGCCAGCGGAGAGGACCGGGACTACACCTTC	CASGEDRDYTF
.	.	TRBV7-9	TRBJ1-1	TGTGCCAGCAGCTTAGAAGCGGGGCGCGACACTGAAGCTTTCTTT	CASSLEAGRDTEAFF
.	.	TRBV3-1/TRBV3-2	TRBJ1-5	TGTGCCAGCAGCCACAGGGAAAGCAATCAGCCCCAGCATTTT	CASSHRESNQPQHF
.	.	TRBV29-1	TRBJ1-1	TGCAGCGTTGCAACAGGGCTGACGGGGCAAGCTTTCTTT	CSVATGLTGQAFF
.	once	TRBV10-3	TRBJ1-2	TGTGCGATAGGAGGGGACTTTAACTATGGCTACACCTTC	CAIGGDFNYGYTF
.	.	TRBV6-1	TRBJ1-6	TGTGCCAGCCAGGGTTTTAATTCACCCCTCCACTTT	CASQGFNSPLHF
TRBD2	.	TRBV9	TRBJ2-3	TGTGCCAGCAGCCGTGGGGGGGATAGCACAGATACGCAGTATTTT	CASSRGGDSTDTQYF
TRBD1	.	TRBV11-2	TRBJ1-5	TGTGCCAGCAGCTTAGCAGAGGACAGGGGAAGGCAGCCCCAGCATTTT	CASSLAEDRGRQPQHF
.	once	TRBV3-1/TRBV3-2	TRBJ1-2	TGTGCCAGCAGCCAAGCCGATGGCAGTTACTATGGCTACACCTTC	CASSQADGSYYGYTF
.	.	TRBV9	TRBJ2-7	TGTGCCAGCAGCGTAGTAGGGGGCGAGCAGTACTTC	CASSVVGGEQYF
.	.	TRBV28	TRBJ2-7	TGTGCCAGCAGTTCTCGAGTCTCTGGACAGCCTCTTTATTCCTACGAGCAGTACTTC	CASSSRVSGQPLYSYEQYF
TRBD2	.	TRBV5-6	TRBJ2-5	TGTGCCAGCCGACTAGCGGGGGAAGAGACCCAGTACTTC	CASRLAGEETQYF
TRBD1	.	TRBV2	TRBJ1-2	TGTGCCAGCAGTGGTACAGGGGTGAAGAACTATGGCTACACCTTC	CASSGTGVKNYGYTF
TRBD1	.	TRBV10-3	TRBJ2-5	TGTGCCATCAGTACAGGGGGCAGTGGGAAGACCCAGTACTTC	CAISTGGSGKTQYF
.	.	TRBV3-1/TRBV3-2	TRBJ2-1	TGTGCCAGCAGCCAAGGGGCATATGAGCAGTTCTTC	CASSQGAYEQFF
.	.	TRBV2	TRBJ1-2	TGTGCCAGCAGTGAAACCGGACAGACCTCAACAGGCGGCTACACCTTC	CASSETGQTSTGGYTF
.	.	TRBV15	TRBJ2-7	TGTGCCACCCAGGGTTTGTACGAGCAGTACTTC	CATQGLYEQYF
.	.	TRBV2	TRBJ2-7	TGTGCCAGCAGTCTTCCGGGGGAGCAGTACTTC	CASSLPGEQYF
.	.	TRBV7-6	TRBJ2-5	TGTGCCAGCAGCCCTCAGGCCGGCACTGGATCGGCCCAGTACTTC	CASSPQAGTGSAQYF
.	.	TRBV29-1	TRBJ2-1	TGCAGCCTAGCAAGATCCTACAATGAGCAGTTCTTC	CSLARSYNEQFF
TRBD2	once	TRBV11-2	TRBJ2-1	TGTGCCAGCAGCACCCGGACTAGCGGGGTATACAATGAGCAGTTCTTC	CASSTRTSGVYNEQFF
TRBD1	.	TRBV27	TRBJ2-3	TGTGCCAGCATCGGACAGGGCCCGGGATATTTT	CASIGQGPGYF
.	.	TRBV7-9	TRBJ1-3	TGTGCCAGCAGCTCTCCGCAAGACGGACTTGGAAACACCATATATTTT	CASSSPQDGLGNTIYF
TRBD1	.	TRBV29-1	TRBJ1-1	TGCAGCCAAAAAGGGGGCCTCACTGAAGCTTTCTTT	CSQKGGLTEAFF
TRBD1	.	TRBV5-1	TRBJ1-6	TGCGCCAGCAGCCCGGGACAGCCCAATTCACCCCTCCACTTT	CASSPGQPNSPLHF